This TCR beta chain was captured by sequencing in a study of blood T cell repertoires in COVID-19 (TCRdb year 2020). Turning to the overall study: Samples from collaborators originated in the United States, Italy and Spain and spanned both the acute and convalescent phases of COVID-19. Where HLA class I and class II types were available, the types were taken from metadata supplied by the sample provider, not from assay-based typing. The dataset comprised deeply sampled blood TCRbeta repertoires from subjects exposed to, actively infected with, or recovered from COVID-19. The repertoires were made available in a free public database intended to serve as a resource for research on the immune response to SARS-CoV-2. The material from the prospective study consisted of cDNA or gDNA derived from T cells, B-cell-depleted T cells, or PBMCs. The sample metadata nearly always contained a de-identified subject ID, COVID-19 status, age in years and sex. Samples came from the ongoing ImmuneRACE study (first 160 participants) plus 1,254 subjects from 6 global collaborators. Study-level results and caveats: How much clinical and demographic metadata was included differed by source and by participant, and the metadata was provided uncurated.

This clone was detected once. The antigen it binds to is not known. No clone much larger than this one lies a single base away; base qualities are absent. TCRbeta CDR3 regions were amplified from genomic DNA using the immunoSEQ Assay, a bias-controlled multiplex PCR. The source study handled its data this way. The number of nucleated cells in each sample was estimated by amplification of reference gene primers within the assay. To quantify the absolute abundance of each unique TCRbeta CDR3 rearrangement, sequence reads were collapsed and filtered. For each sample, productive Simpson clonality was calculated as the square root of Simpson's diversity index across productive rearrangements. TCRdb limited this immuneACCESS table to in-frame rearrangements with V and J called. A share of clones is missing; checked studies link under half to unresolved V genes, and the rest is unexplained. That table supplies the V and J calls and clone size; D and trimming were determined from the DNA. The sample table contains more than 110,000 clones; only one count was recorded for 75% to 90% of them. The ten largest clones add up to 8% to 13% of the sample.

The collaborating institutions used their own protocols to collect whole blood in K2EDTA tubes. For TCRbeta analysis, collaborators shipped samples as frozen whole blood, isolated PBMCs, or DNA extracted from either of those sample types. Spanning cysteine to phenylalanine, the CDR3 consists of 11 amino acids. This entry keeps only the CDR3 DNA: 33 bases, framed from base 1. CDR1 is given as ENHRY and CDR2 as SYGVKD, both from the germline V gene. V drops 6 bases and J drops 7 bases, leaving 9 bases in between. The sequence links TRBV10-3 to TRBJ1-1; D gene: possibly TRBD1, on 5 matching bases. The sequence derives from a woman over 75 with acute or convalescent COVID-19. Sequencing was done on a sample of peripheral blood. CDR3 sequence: CAIREQVEAFF. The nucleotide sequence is TGTGCCATCAGGGAACAGGTTGAAGCTTTCTTT.